Reported below is one TCR beta chain. Authors' methods: Estimated nucleated cell counts came from reference gene primer amplification. Sequencing was performed with immunoSEQ multiplex PCR; in TCRdb, only in-frame clones are kept and a portion is missing. The V and J calls and clone size were taken over from that table, and D and trimming were inferred from the DNA. The table shows about 310,000 clones, with about nine tenths occurring only once. This sample is part of a study of blood T cell repertoires in COVID-19. On the study more broadly: The study drew acute and convalescent COVID-19 samples from the United States, Italy and Spain.

Germline assignment: CDR1 KGHSH and CDR2 LQKENI. CDR3 length: 14 residues. V trimming: 1 base; J trimming: 10 bases; junction bases outside the gene matches: 2. The V gene is TRBV18, the J gene TRBJ1-6, with TRBD1 matching 9 bases. The TCR sequence derives from a man aged 45-60 years with active or convalescent COVID-19. Sequenced material: peripheral blood. The CDR3 loop reads CASSPRDRESPLHF. CDR3 DNA sequence: TGTGCCAGCTCACCACGGGACAGGGAGTCACCCCTCCACTTT.